This T cell receptor (beta chain) was captured in a study of blood T cells in healthy people across ages. There are 14 residues in the CDR3. V lost 2 bases, J lost 1 base, and 5 bases lay in between. Germline CDR1 is ENHRY and CDR2 is SYGVKD. Combining a sample-barcoded 5' primer with a J-beta primer mix, a second PCR ran for about 7 to 12 cycles. Paired-end reads containing CDR3 totaled no fewer than 2.5 million for each sample. TCRdb re-derived calls from the 5' RACE reads in MiXCR, one entry per CDR3 protein. The sample carries hundreds of thousands of distinct CDR3 sequences, 58% recorded once. Healthy individuals of Caucasian origin from Russia, aged about 6 to 100, served as donors. Study outcomes and limitations: Comparison with aged donors showed that long-lived donors had more naive CD4+ cells and higher diversity.

About this clonotype itself: The antigen remains unidentified.

The chain links TRBV10-3 to TRBJ1-4, with no clear D. This clonotype originated in a man aged 25 to 40 in good health. Sequenced sample: blood. CDR3 nucleotide sequence: TGTGCCATCAGTGAGGACCGAACTAATGAAAAACTGTTTTTT. Translated, it gives CAISEDRTNEKLFF.